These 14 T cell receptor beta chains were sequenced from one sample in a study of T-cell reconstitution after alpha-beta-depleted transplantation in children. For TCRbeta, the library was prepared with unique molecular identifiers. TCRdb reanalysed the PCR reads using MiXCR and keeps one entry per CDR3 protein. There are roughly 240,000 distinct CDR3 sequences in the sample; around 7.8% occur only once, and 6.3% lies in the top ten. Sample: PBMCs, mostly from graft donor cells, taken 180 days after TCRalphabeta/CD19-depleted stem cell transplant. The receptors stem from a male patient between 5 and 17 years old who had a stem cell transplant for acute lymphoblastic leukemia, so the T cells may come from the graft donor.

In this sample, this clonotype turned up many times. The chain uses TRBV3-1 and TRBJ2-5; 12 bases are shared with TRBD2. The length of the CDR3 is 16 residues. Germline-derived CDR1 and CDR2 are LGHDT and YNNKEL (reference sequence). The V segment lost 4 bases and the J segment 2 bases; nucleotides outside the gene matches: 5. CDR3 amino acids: CASSLRTSGEQETQYF. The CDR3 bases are TGTGCCAGCAGCCTTAGGACTAGCGGGGAGCAAGAGACCCAGTACTTC.

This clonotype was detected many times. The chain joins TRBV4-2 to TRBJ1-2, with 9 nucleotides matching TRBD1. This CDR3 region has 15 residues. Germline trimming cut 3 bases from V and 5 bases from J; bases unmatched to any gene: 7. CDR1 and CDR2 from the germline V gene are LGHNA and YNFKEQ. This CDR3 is CASSQGDRERYGYTF. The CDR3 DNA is TGTGCCAGCAGCCAGGGGGACAGGGAAAGATATGGCTACACCTTC.

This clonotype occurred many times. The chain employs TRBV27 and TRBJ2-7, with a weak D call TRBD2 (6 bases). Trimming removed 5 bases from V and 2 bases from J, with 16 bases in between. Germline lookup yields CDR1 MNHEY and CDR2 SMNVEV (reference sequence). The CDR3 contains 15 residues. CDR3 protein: CASSTSRNLPYEQYF. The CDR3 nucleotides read TGTGCCAGCAGTACTAGCAGGAATCTTCCCTACGAGCAGTACTTC.

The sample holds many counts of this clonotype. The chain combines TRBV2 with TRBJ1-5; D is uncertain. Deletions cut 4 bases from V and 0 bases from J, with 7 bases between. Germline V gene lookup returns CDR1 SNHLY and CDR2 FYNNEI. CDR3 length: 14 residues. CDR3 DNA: TGTGCCAGCAGTGCCTCCCTTAGCAATCAGCCCCAGCATTTT. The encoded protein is CASSASLSNQPQHF.

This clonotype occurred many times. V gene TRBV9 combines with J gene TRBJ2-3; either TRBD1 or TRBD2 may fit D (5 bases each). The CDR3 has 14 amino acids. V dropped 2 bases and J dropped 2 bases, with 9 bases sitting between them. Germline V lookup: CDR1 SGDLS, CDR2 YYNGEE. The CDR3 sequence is CASSVEGNTDTQYF. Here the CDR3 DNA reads TGTGCCAGCAGCGTCGAGGGGAACACAGATACGCAGTATTTT.

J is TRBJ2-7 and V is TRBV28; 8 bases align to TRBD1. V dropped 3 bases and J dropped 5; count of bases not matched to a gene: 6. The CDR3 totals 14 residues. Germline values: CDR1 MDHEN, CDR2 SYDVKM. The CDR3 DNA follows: TGTGCCAGCAGTTTCTCGGACAGGGTCAACGAGCAGTACTTC. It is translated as CASSFSDRVNEQYF. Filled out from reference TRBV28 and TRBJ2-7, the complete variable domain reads DVKVTQSSRYLVKRTGEKVFLECVQDMDHENMFWYRQDPGLGLRLIYFSYDVKMKEKGDIPEGYSVSREKKERFSLILESASTNQTSMYLCASSFSDRVNEQYFGPGTRLTVT.

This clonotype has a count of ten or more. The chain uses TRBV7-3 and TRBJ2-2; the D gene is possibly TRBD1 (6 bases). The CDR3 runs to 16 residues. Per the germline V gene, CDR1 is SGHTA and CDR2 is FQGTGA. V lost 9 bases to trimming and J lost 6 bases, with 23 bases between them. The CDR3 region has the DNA TGTGCCAGTAAACAAACAGGGAGCGGTGGCGCCGGGGAGCTGTTTTTT. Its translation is CASKQTGSGGAGELFF.

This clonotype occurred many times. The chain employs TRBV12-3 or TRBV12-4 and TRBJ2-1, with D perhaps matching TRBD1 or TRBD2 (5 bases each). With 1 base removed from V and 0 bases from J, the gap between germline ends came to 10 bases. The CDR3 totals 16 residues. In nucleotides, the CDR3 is TGTGCCAGCAGTTTAGGGGACCGGAGCTCCTACAATGAGCAGTTCTTC. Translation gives CASSLGDRSSYNEQFF.

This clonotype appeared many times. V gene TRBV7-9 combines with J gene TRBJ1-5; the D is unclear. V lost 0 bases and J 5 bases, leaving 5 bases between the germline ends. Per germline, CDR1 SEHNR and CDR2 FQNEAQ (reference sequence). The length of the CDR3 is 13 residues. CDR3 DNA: TGTGCCAGCAGCTTAGCCGAACATCAGCCCCAGCATTTT. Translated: CASSLAEHQPQHF.

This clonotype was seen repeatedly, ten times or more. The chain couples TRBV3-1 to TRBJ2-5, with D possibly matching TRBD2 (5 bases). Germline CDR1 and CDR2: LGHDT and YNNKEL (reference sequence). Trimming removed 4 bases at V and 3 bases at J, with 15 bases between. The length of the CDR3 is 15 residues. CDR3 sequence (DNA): TGTGCCAGCAGCCGAGGGTATGGTTGGGAAGAGACCCAGTACTTC. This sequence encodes CASSRGYGWEETQYF.

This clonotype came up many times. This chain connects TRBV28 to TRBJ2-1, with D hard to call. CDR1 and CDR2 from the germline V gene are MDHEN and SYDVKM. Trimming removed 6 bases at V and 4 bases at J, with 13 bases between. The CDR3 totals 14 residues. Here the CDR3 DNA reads TGTGCCAGCAGCCCGATAGGAAGTTACAATGAGCAGTTCTTC. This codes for CASSPIGSYNEQFF.

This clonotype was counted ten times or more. CDR3 loop: CASSRGLFLVFNEQFF. The CDR3 DNA reads TGTGCCAGCAGTCGAGGACTATTCCTCGTATTCAATGAGCAGTTCTTC. V is TRBV28 and J is TRBJ2-1, with D possibly matching TRBD2 (6 bases). Germline CDR1 reads MDHEN; CDR2 reads SYDVKM. Trimming took off 5 bases at V and 6 bases at J, with 20 bases between the two ends. This CDR3 has 16 amino acids.

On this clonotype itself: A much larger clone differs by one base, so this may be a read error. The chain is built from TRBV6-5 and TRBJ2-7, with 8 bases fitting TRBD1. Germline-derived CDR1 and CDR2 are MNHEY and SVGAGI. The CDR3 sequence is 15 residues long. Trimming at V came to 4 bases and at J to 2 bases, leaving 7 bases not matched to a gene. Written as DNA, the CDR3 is TGTGCCAGCAGTTCCAGGGACAGGACCACCTACGAGCAGTACTTC. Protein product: CASSSRDRTTYEQYF.

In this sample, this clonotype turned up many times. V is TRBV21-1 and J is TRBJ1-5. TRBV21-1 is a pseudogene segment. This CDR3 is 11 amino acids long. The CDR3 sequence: CAQKRDQPQHF. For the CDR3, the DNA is TGTGCCCAGAAGCGGGATCAGCCCCAGCATTTT.